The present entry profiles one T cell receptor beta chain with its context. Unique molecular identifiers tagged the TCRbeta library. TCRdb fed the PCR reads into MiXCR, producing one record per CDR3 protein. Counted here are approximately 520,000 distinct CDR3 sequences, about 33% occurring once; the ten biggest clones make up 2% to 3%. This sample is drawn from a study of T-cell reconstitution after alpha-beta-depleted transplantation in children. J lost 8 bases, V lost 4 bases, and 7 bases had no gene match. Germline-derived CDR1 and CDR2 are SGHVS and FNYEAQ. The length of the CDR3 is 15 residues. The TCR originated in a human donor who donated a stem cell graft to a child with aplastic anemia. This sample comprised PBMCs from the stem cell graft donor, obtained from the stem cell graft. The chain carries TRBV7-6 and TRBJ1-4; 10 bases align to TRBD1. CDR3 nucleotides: TGTGCCAGCAGCTCCGGGGACAGGGGACAGGAAAAACTGTTTTTT. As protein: CASSSGDRGQEKLFF.